This T cell receptor beta chain was sequenced during a study of T cells of healthy individuals. This CDR3 contains 14 residues. The V gene lost 0 bases and the J gene lost 4 bases, with 8 bases spanning the gap. The V gene's germline CDR1 is MNHEY and CDR2 SVGEGT. TCRdb re-analysed the 5' RACE reads in MiXCR, keeping a single row per CDR3 protein. The data show 40,000 to 45,000 distinct CDR3 sequences, with 4% to 5% seen just once and under 10% held by the top ten. The table lists this clonotype with a few counts. The TCR sequence derives from a human donor in good health. This rearrangement joins TRBV6-2 or TRBV6-3 to TRBJ2-3; no clear D. In nucleotides, the CDR3 is TGTGCCAGCAGTTACTCGACCTTGGCAGATACGCAGTATTTT. Protein sequence: CASSYSTLADTQYF.